The next 5 T cell receptor beta chains were all read from a single sample in a study of blood T cell repertoires in COVID-19. The protocol was immunoSEQ multiplex PCR, while the TCRdb copy is restricted to in-frame clones and leaves out a portion. The table lists 84,000 or so clones, more than 60% of them singletons. Sample: peripheral blood. All receptors come from a human donor in a cohort sampled during active COVID-19.

V and J are TRBV18 and TRBJ2-2; the match to TRBD1 covers 8 bases. Looked up from germline, CDR1 is KGHSH and CDR2 is LQKENI. The CDR3 covers 19 residues. J gave up 5 bases and V 2 bases, and 16 bases lay outside the gene matches. The CDR3 loop is CASSPFVFGQGRGTGELFF. CDR3 nucleotides: TGTGCCAGCTCACCATTCGTCTTCGGACAGGGACGAGGGACCGGGGAGCTGTTTTTT.

V and J are TRBV21-1 and TRBJ1-2. TRBV21-1 is labeled a pseudogene. The CDR3 spans 15 residues. The DNA of the CDR3 is TGTGCCAGCAGCAAAGGGAGGGTCAGGATGGGTGGCTACACCTTC. Translating it yields CASSKGRVRMGGYTF.

This chain uses TRBV12-5 with TRBJ2-5, with TRBD2 matching 7 bases. Germline-derived CDR1 and CDR2 are LGHNT and FRNRAP. Germline trimming cut 3 bases from V and 2 bases from J; bases unmatched to any gene: 12. This CDR3 is 17 amino acids long. As DNA, the CDR3 is TGTGCTAGTGGTTTATCCGCCCCTTGGGACTATCAAGAGACCCAGTACTTC. Its protein is CASGLSAPWDYQETQYF.

The chain is built from TRBV5-4 and TRBJ2-7, with a weak D call TRBD2 (6 bases). The germline V gene encodes CDR1 SGHNT and CDR2 YYREEE (reference sequence). The CDR3 is made up of 16 amino acids. Between the trimmed V and J ends, which lost 0 bases and 2 bases, there was a span of 15 bases. Here the CDR3 reads CASSLGLAGLAYEQYF. The CDR3 DNA sequence: TGTGCCAGCAGCTTGGGTCTCGCGGGGCTAGCCTACGAGCAGTACTTC. Full variable domain (outside the CDR3, taken from reference TRBV5-4 and TRBJ2-7): ETGVTQSPTHLIKTRGQQVTLRCSSQSGHNTVSWYQQALGQGPQFIFQYYREEENGRGNFPPRFSGLQFPNYSSELNVNALELDDSALYLCASSLGLAGLAYEQYFGPGTRLTVT.

The V call is TRBV6-5, the J call TRBJ2-7, with TRBD1 matching 7 bases. CDR1 is MNHEY, CDR2 SVGAGI, per germline. CDR3 length: 14 residues. V gave up 6 bases and J gave up 2 bases; unmatched junction bases: 7. CDR3 sequence (DNA): TGTGCCAGCAGGAAGACAGGGAGCACCTACGAGCAGTACTTC. As protein: CASRKTGSTYEQYF.